These T cell receptor beta chains were read from a single sample in a study of siplizumab effects on memory and regulatory T cells. TCRdb's copy holds only in-frame clones and misses some; the assay was immunoSEQ multiplex PCR. The sample lists 99,000 or so clones; over 90% were seen once. Sequencing was carried out using non-Treg CD4+ T cells sorted from blood. The receptors were sampled from a human donor in good health. The CDR3 runs from the conserved cysteine through the conserved F or W. A D gene is named only where the DNA matches it firmly. Not every row has a clone size; where given, it reads once, few, many or a size class.

TRBD1 | TRBJ1-1 | TRBV30 | - | CAWSIGTVNTEAFF | TGTGCCTGGAGTATTGGGACAGTGAACACTGAAGCTTTCTTT
TRBD2 | TRBJ2-2 | TRBV2 | - | CASRLREGAGELFF | TGTGCCAGCAGGTTGCGGGAGGGCGCCGGGGAGCTGTTTTTT
- | TRBJ2-1 | TRBV20-1 | - | CSAVSNEQFF | TGCAGTGCTGTAAGTAATGAGCAGTTCTTC
- | TRBJ2-7 | TRBV6-6 | once | CASSSEVSSYEQYF | TGTGCCAGCAGTTCGGAGGTGAGCTCCTACGAGCAGTACTTC
- | TRBJ2-1 | TRBV27 | - | CASKRPSYNEQFF | TGTGCCAGCAAACGACCTTCTTACAATGAGCAGTTCTTC
- | TRBJ2-5 | TRBV10-1 | - | CASSESNRGGETQYF | TGCGCCAGCAGTGAGTCGAACAGGGGAGGAGAGACCCAGTACTTC
TRBD2 | TRBJ2-2 | TRBV27 | - | CASSRALTSGRAGNTGELFF | TGTGCCAGCAGTCGAGCCCTCACTAGCGGGAGGGCCGGGAACACCGGGGAGCTGTTTTTT
- | TRBJ1-1 | TRBV25-1 | - | CASSESVGINTEAFF | TGTGCCAGCAGTGAATCTGTCGGGATTAACACTGAAGCTTTCTTT
- | TRBJ2-1 | TRBV11-2 | - | CASSLVRTNEQFF | TGTGCCAGCAGCTTAGTCCGTACGAATGAGCAGTTCTTC
- | TRBJ1-2 | TRBV6-4 | - | CASSPDGNYGYTF | TGTGCCAGCAGTCCGGACGGAAACTATGGCTACACCTTC
- | TRBJ1-2 | TRBV11-2 | - | CASSLNFRVSDGYTF | TGTGCCAGCAGCTTAAACTTCAGGGTGTCGGATGGCTACACCTTC
- | TRBJ2-7 | TRBV7-9 | - | CASSLKIYEQYF | TGTGCCAGCAGCCTCAAAATCTACGAGCAGTACTTC
TRBD1 | TRBJ1-2 | TRBV5-8 | once | CASSLEPDRDYGYTF | TGTGCCAGCAGCCTAGAACCTGACAGGGACTATGGCTACACCTTC
- | TRBJ1-2 | TRBV12-5 | - | CASGLVTAATRRLNYGYTF | TGTGCTAGTGGTTTGGTAACAGCGGCGACGAGAAGGCTTAACTATGGCTACACCTTC
- | TRBJ1-4 | TRBV10-3 | - | CAISERTGPEKLFF | TGTGCCATCAGTGAGAGGACCGGCCCAGAAAAACTGTTTTTT
- | TRBJ1-6 | TRBV2 | - | CASSEARGSPLHF | TGTGCCAGCAGTGAAGCGCGAGGTTCACCCCTCCACTTT
TRBD2 | TRBJ2-3 | TRBV18 | - | CASSPLDSGRATDTQYF | TGTGCCAGCTCACCCTTGGATAGCGGGAGGGCTACAGATACGCAGTATTTT
- | TRBJ2-5 | TRBV5-4 | - | CASSLGFGRAETQYF | TGTGCCAGCAGCTTGGGATTTGGGCGGGCAGAGACCCAGTACTTC
- | TRBJ2-7 | TRBV5-1 | - | CASSLRGEGYEQYF | TGCGCCAGCAGCTTGAGGGGCGAGGGCTACGAGCAGTACTTC
- | TRBJ2-3 | TRBV2 | once | CASSRQESTDTQYF | TGTGCCAGCAGCCGACAGGAAAGCACAGATACGCAGTATTTT
TRBD2 | TRBJ2-2 | TRBV2 | - | CASSETRGGTGELFF | TGTGCCAGCAGTGAGACCCGGGGGGGAACCGGGGAGCTGTTTTTT
- | TRBJ1-2 | TRBV29-1 | - | CSVAFKAAYGYTF | TGCAGCGTTGCATTTAAGGCAGCCTATGGCTACACCTTC
- | TRBJ1-2 | TRBV9 | - | CASSVGLWSGYTF | TGTGCCAGCAGCGTAGGTCTCTGGAGTGGCTACACCTTC
- | TRBJ2-3 | TRBV6-1 | - | CASSGYTSTDTQYF | TGTGCCAGCAGTGGGTATACAAGCACAGATACGCAGTATTTT
- | TRBJ1-1 | TRBV5-1 | once | CASSPEDMNTEAFF | TGCGCCAGCAGCCCTGAGGATATGAACACTGAAGCTTTCTTT
- | TRBJ1-5 | TRBV6-5 | - | CASSRGGNSNQPQHF | TGTGCCAGCAGCAGGGGTGGAAATAGCAATCAGCCCCAGCATTTT
- | TRBJ1-4 | TRBV7-2 | - | CASSARTATNEKLFF | TGTGCCAGCAGCGCTCGGACAGCAACTAATGAAAAACTGTTTTTT
- | TRBJ2-7 | TRBV4-2 | - | CASSQAERSSYEQYF | TGTGCCAGCAGCCAAGCGGAGCGGAGCTCCTACGAGCAGTACTTC
- | TRBJ2-7 | TRBV28 | - | CASSLYGTYEQYF | TGTGCCAGCAGTTTATACGGTACCTACGAGCAGTACTTC